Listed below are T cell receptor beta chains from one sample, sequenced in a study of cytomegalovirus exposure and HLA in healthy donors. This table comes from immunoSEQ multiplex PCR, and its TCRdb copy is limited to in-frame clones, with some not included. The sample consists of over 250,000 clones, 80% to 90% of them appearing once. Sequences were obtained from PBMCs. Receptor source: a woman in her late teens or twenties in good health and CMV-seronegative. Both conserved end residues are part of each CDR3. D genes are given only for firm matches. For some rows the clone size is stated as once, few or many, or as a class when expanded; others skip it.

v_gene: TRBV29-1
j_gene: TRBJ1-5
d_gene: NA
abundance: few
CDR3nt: TGCAGCGTTGCGGGGGTAAATCAGCCCCAGCATTTT
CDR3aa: CSVAGVNQPQHF

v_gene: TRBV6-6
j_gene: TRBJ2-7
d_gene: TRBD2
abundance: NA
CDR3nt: TGTGCCAGCAGTTACACCGCGGGAGGGCCATCGTACGAGCAGTACTTC
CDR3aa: CASSYTAGGPSYEQYF

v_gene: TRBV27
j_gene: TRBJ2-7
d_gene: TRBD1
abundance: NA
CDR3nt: TGTGCCAGCAGTTTCTTTGGGACAGGTACCTACGAGCAGTACTTC
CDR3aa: CASSFFGTGTYEQYF

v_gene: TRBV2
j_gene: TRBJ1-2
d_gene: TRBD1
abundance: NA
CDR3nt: TGTGCCAGCTCGGGACAGGGAGTATCGTATGGCTACACCTTC
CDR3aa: CASSGQGVSYGYTF

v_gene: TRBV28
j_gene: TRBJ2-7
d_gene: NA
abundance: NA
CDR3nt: TGTGCCAGCAGTCCCTCATTACGGGATTCTGGGTCCTACGAGCAGTACTTC
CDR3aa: CASSPSLRDSGSYEQYF

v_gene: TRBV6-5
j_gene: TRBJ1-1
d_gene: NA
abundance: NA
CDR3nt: TGTGCCAGCATGTCACGGGAGAACACTGAAGCTTTCTTT
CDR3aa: CASMSRENTEAFF

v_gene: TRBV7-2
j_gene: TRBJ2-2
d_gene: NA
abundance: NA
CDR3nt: TGTGCCAGCAGCTTAGGTCGGGGTAGGGCGAACACCGGGGAGCTGTTTTTT
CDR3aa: CASSLGRGRANTGELFF

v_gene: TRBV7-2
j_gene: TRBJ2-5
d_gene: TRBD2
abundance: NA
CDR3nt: TGTGCCAGCAGCCTTGGGACTAGCGGGAGTCGTCAAGAGACCCAGTACTTC
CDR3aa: CASSLGTSGSRQETQYF

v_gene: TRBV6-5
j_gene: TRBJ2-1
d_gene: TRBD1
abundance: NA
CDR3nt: TGTGCCAGCAGGAAGGGGGCGGAGTACAATGAGCAGTTCTTC
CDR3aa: CASRKGAEYNEQFF

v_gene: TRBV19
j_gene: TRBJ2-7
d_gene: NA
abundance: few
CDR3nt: TGTGCCAGTAGGAGGGGGTTAGAGCAGTACTTC
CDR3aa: CASRRGLEQYF

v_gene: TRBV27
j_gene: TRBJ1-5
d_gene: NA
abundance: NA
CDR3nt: TGTGCCAGCAGTCCTACTGGGGGGGGGAACAGCAATCAGCCCCAGCATTTT
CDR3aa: CASSPTGGGNSNQPQHF

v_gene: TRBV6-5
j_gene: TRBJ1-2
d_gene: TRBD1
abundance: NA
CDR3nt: TGTGCCAGCAGGCTCACCCCGGGACAGGGCTATGGCTACACCTTC
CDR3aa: CASRLTPGQGYGYTF

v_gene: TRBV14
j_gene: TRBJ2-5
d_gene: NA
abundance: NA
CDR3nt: TGTGCCAGCAGCCCAGGCAGATCCTTAGAGACCCAGTACTTC
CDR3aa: CASSPGRSLETQYF

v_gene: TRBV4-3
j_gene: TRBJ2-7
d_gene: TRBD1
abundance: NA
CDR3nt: TGCGCCAGCAGCCAACAAGGTGGGGGACAGCCCTACGAGCAGTACTTC
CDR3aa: CASSQQGGGQPYEQYF

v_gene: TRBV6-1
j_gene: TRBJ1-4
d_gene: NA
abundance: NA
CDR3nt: TGTGCCAGCAGTCCCCAGACCCGTCCGGGACTGTTTTTT
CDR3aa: CASSPQTRPGLFF

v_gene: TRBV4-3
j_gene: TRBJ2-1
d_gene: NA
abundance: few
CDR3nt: TGCGCCAGCAGCCAAGAAGTTTACGCGGGTCAGTTCTTC
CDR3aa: CASSQEVYAGQFF

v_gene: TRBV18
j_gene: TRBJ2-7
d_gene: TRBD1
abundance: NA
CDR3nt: TGTGCCAGCTCACCAACGTGGGTGGGGACAGGGACCTACGAGCAGTACTTC
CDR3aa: CASSPTWVGTGTYEQYF

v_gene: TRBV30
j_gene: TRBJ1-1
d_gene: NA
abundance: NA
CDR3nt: TGTGCCTGGACAAGGGGGTGGAACACTGAAGCTTTCTTT
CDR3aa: CAWTRGWNTEAFF

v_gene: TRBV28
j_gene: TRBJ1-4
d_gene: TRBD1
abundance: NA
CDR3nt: TGTGCCAGCAGTTTCGGACAGGATGGTGAAAAACTGTTTTTT
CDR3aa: CASSFGQDGEKLFF

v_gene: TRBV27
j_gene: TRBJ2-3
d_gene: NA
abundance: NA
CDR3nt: TGTGCCAGCAGTTTATCCCTCACAGATACGCAGTATTTT
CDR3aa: CASSLSLTDTQYF

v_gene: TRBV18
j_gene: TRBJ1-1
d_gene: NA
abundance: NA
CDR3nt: TGTGCCAGCTCACCCGCGACCGGGAGACTTTACACTGAAGCTTTCTTT
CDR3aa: CASSPATGRLYTEAFF

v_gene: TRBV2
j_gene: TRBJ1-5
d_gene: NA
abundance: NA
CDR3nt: TGTGCCAGCAGCCAGGGAGGGCTGGGTCAGCCCCAGCATTTT
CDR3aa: CASSQGGLGQPQHF

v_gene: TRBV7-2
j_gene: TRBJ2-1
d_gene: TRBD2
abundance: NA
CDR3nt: TGTGCCAGCAGTCGACTAGCGGGGCCTTACAATGAGCAGTTCTTC
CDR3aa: CASSRLAGPYNEQFF

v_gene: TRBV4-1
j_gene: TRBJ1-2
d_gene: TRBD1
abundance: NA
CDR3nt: TGCGCCAGCAGCCAAGAAGGGACAGAGGGGGTATCAGGGGGCTACACCTTC
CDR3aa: CASSQEGTEGVSGGYTF

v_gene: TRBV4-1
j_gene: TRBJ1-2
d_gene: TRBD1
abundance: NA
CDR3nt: TGCGCCAGCAGCCAGTCGACAGGGGAGTACTATGGCTACACCTTC
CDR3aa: CASSQSTGEYYGYTF

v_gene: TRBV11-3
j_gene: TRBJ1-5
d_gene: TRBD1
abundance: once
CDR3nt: TGTGCCAGCAGCTTCCTATCCCGGACAGGGGATCAGCCCCAGCATTTT
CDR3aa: CASSFLSRTGDQPQHF

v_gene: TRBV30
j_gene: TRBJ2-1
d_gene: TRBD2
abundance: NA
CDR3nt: TGTGCCTGGAGCCCCCGGACTAGCGGGATGGGCAATGAGCAGTTCTTC
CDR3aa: CAWSPRTSGMGNEQFF

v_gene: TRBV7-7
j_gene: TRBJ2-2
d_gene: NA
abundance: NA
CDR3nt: TGTGCTAGCAGCTTAGGGTGGCCCACCGGGGAGCTGTTTTTT
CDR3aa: CASSLGWPTGELFF

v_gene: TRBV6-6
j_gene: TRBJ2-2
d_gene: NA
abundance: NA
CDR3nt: TGTGCCAGCCTCCGTCTTGTGAACACCGGGGAGCTGTTTTTT
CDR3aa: CASLRLVNTGELFF

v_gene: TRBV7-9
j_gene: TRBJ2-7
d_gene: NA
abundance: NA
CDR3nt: TGTGCCAGCAGCTTAACTCCGATTAGTGGCGGCGTCTACGAGCAGTACTTC
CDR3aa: CASSLTPISGGVYEQYF

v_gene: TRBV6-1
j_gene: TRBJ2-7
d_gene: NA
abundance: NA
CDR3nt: TGTGCCAGCAGTGAGCCACTTGGACAGAACTGGGCCGAGCAGTACTTC
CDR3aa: CASSEPLGQNWAEQYF

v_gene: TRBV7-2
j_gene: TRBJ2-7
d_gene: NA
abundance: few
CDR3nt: TGTGCCAGCAGCCCCAACAGGGAGTTCTCCTACGAGCAGTACTTC
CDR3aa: CASSPNREFSYEQYF

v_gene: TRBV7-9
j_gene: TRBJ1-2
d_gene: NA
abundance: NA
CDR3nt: TGTGCCAGCAGCTTCATCCCGGGACTGCGAAACTATGGCTACACCTTC
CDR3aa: CASSFIPGLRNYGYTF

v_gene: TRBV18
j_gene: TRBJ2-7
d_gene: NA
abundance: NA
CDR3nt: TGTGCCAGCTCACCATCTGAGAGCTACGAGCAGTACTTC
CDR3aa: CASSPSESYEQYF

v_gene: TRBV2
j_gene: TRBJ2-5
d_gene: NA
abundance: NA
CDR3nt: TGTGCCAGCAGTGGCCGGGGACTGGGAATGAAAGAGACCCAGTACTTC
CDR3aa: CASSGRGLGMKETQYF

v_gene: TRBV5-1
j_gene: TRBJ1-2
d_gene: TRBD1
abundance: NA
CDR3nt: TGCGCCAGCAGCTTACAGGGGTATGGCTACACCTTC
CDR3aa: CASSLQGYGYTF

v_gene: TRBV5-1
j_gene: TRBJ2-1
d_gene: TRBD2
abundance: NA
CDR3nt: TGCGCCAGCACTCGACTAGCGGGGAACAATGAGCAGTTCTTC
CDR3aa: CASTRLAGNNEQFF

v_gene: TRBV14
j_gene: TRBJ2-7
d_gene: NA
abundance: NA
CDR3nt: TGTGCCAGCAGCCATAGGGCAGGGACATCCTACGAGCAGTACTTC
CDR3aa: CASSHRAGTSYEQYF

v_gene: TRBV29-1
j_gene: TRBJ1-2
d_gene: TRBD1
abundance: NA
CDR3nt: TGCAGCGTGGCCCGGGACAGGGGCCACTATGGCTACACCTTC
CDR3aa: CSVARDRGHYGYTF

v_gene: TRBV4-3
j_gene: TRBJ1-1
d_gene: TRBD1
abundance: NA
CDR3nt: TGCGCCAGCAGCCATTCCTACCGGGACAGGGACATGAACACTGAAGCTTTCTTT
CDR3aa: CASSHSYRDRDMNTEAFF

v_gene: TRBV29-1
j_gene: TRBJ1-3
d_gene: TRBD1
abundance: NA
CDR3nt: TGCAGCGTTGGAGAATCCAACAGGGGTCGGTCTGGAAACACCATATATTTT
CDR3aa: CSVGESNRGRSGNTIYF

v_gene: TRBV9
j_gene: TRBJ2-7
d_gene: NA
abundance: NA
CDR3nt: TGTGCCAGCAGCGTAGATGCAGGGTTAGGCTACGAGCAGTACTTC
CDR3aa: CASSVDAGLGYEQYF

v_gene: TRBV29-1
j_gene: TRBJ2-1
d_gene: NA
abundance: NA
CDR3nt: TGCAGCGTTGAATTTGGGAGTGGGACAAGGCAGTTCTTC
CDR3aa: CSVEFGSGTRQFF

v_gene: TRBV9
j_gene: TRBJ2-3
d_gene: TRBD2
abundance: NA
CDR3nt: TGTGCCAGCAGCGATGCTAGCGGGGGGGCTCCGTATACGCAGTATTTT
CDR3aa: CASSDASGGAPYTQYF

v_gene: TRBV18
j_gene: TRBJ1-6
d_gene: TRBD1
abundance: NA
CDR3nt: TGTGCCAGCTCACCTAGGACAGGCGCCTCCTATAATTCACCCCTCCACTTT
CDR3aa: CASSPRTGASYNSPLHF

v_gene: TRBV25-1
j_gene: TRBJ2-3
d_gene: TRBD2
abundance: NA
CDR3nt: TGTGCCAGCAGTGAACCGAGGGGACTACCCAACACAGATACGCAGTATTTT
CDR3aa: CASSEPRGLPNTDTQYF